This passage covers 25 T cell receptor beta chains from one sample sequenced in a study of OX40 agonist ivuxolimab in advanced cancers. Libraries were prepared by immunoSEQ multiplex PCR; TCRdb keeps only in-frame clonotypes and omits some of them. The sample shows around 68,000 clones, about 85% of them seen only once. The sequences come from CD4+ or CD8+ T cells sorted from blood, collected in a trial of the OX40 agonist ivuxolimab. The receptors derive from an adult with an advanced solid tumor such as melanoma, head and neck, liver or kidney cancer.

The chain links TRBV7-2 to TRBJ2-7; D is ambiguous. CDR1 is SGHTA and CDR2 is FQGNSA in the germline V gene. V lost 4 bases, J lost 3 bases, and 10 bases lay in between. CDR3 size: 13 residues. CDR3 sequence: CASSSPNIYEQYF. CDR3 nucleotides: TGTGCCAGCAGCTCTCCAAATATCTACGAGCAGTACTTC. The whole variable domain, remainder taken from reference TRBV7-2 and TRBJ2-7, is GAGVSQSPSNKVTEKGKDVELRCDPISGHTALYWYRQSLGQGLEFLIYFQGNSAPDKSGLPSDRFSAERTGGSVSTLTIQRTQQEDSAVYLCASSSPNIYEQYFGPGTRLTVT.

The genes are TRBV11-3 and TRBJ1-1; a weak D match, TRBD1 (6 bases). The CDR3 runs to 14 residues. Germline V CDR1 and CDR2: SGHNT, YENEEA. Trimming stripped 2 bases from V and 4 bases from J, with 11 bases between. This CDR3 reads CASSLRGGGTEAFF. The CDR3 DNA follows: TGTGCCAGCAGCTTAAGGGGGGGAGGCACTGAAGCTTTCTTT.

This clone has only one observation. The rearrangement links TRBV21-1 to TRBJ2-3; the table's D call, TRBD1, has no DNA check behind it. TRBV21-1 is a pseudogene segment. This CDR3 region has 15 residues. The chain's CDR3 is CASSKLLDNNKTQYF. The CDR3 nucleotides read TGTGCCAGCAGCAAACTCCTCGACAACAATAAAACGCAGTATTTT.

This chain uses TRBV12-5 with TRBJ1-5; D is unclear. The CDR3 has 14 amino acids. Trimming left V 4 bases short and J 3 bases short, with 10 bases between. Per the germline V gene, CDR1 is LGHNT and CDR2 is FRNRAP. For the CDR3, the DNA is TGTGCTAGTGGTTCCGGACCGACCAATCAGCCCCAGCATTTT. It codes for CASGSGPTNQPQHF.

The rearrangement uses TRBV2 and TRBJ2-3; no definite D call. Germline assignment: CDR1 SNHLY and CDR2 FYNNEI. The V gene lost 1 base and the J gene lost 3 bases, with 14 bases spanning the gap. There are 16 residues in the CDR3. The DNA of the CDR3 is TGTGCCAGCAGTGAAGAAGGTAATTCTAGGACAGATACGCAGTATTTT. It specifies CASSEEGNSRTDTQYF.

The chain employs TRBV7-9 and TRBJ2-6; D may be TRBD2 (5 bases). Trimming took off 5 bases at V and 3 bases at J, with 17 bases between the two ends. The CDR3 sequence is 17 residues long. The germline CDR1 and CDR2 sequences are SEHNR and FQNEAQ (reference sequence). Here the CDR3 DNA reads TGTGCCAGCAGCCACGAGGGCGCGTTGGTTGGGGCCAACGTCCTGACTTTC. It encodes CASSHEGALVGANVLTF.

The CDR3 protein is CASSTTGTSARNEQFF. The CDR3 DNA reads as TGTGCCAGCAGTACGACCGGGACTAGCGCCAGGAATGAGCAGTTCTTC. V and J are TRBV28 and TRBJ2-1, with 10 bases matching TRBD2. Trimming cost V 5 bases and J 7 bases; bases outside gene matches: 11. Germline values: CDR1 MDHEN, CDR2 SYDVKM. This CDR3 is 16 amino acids long. The full variable domain, completed using reference TRBV28 and TRBJ2-1, is DVKVTQSSRYLVKRTGEKVFLECVQDMDHENMFWYRQDPGLGLRLIYFSYDVKMKEKGDIPEGYSVSREKKERFSLILESASTNQTSMYLCASSTTGTSARNEQFFGPGTRLTVL.

This clone showed up just once. J is TRBJ1-1 and V is TRBV19; weak D call: TRBD1 (5 bases). CDR1 and CDR2 from the germline V gene are LNHDA and SQIVND (reference sequence). V was trimmed by 2 bases and J by 5 bases, leaving 12 bases between them. The CDR3 loop spans 14 amino acids. The CDR3 coding sequence is TGTGCCAGTAGTATAAACGGGGGGATAACTGAAGCTTTCTTT. It encodes CASSINGGITEAFF. The whole variable domain, filled in from reference TRBV19 and TRBJ1-1, reads DGGITQSPKYLFRKEGQNVTLSCEQNLNHDAMYWYRQDPGQGLRLIYYSQIVNDFQKGDIAEGYSVSREKKESFPLTVTSAQKNPTAFYLCASSINGGITEAFFGQGTRLTVV.

Only one count was recorded for this clone. The rearrangement joins TRBV18 to TRBJ2-7, with 9 bases lining up with TRBD1. Looked up from germline, CDR1 is KGHSH and CDR2 is LQKENI. J lost 1 base, V lost 1 base, and 2 bases had no gene match. The CDR3 is 15 residues long. In DNA, the CDR3 is TGTGCCAGCTCACCACAACAGGGGGCTTCCTACGAGCAGTACTTC. Translating it yields CASSPQQGASYEQYF.

A note on this clone: The junction shows a germline mismatch at one end, possibly a read error. The V call is TRBV11-3, the J call TRBJ2-7; D remains ambiguous. This CDR3 has 10 amino acids. CDR1 SGHNT and CDR2 YENEEA come from the germline V gene. The CDR3 sequence: CASSSDEQYF. The CDR3 DNA sequence: TGTGCCAGCAGCTCCGACGAGCAGTACTTC.

CDR3 DNA: TGTGCCAGCAGCCTTGGGACATCCGACAATGAGCAGTTCTTC. Amino acids: CASSLGTSDNEQFF. The chain employs TRBV9 and TRBJ2-1, with D possibly matching TRBD1 (6 bases). The CDR3 is 14 amino acids. With 4 bases removed from V and 5 bases from J, the gap between germline ends came to 13 bases. The V gene's germline CDR1 is SGDLS and CDR2 YYNGEE.

The chain employs TRBV19 and TRBJ2-3; D call uncertain. Germline lookup yields CDR1 LNHDA and CDR2 SQIVND (reference sequence). This CDR3 has 12 residues. Trimming took 8 bases from V and 6 from J, leaving 12 bases between them. The CDR3 sequence: CASGLITDTQYF. In nucleotides, the CDR3 is TGTGCCAGTGGCCTTATAACGGATACGCAGTATTTT.

V and J are TRBV6-6 and TRBJ1-5; 7 positions match TRBD1. CDR1 and CDR2 (germline): MNHNY, SVGAGI (reference sequence). This CDR3 contains 15 residues. V was clipped by 7 bases and J by 7 bases; unmatched bases: 13. CDR3 sequence: CASKPTGPWEQPQHF. The CDR3 DNA reads as TGTGCCAGCAAACCGACAGGGCCCTGGGAACAGCCCCAGCATTTT.

The sample holds a few counts of this clone. The chain employs TRBV21-1 and TRBJ1-5; the table's TRBD1 call for D was not verified on the DNA. TRBV21-1 is shown as a pseudogene. This CDR3 contains 15 residues. DNA of the CDR3: TGTGCCAGCAGTCCCACAGGGGATAGCAATCAGCCCCAGCATTTT. Translation: CASSPTGDSNQPQHF.

This clone has a handful of counts. The genes are TRBV6-6 and TRBJ1-5; the D is unclear. This CDR3 region has 13 residues. V lost 4 bases, J lost 7 bases, and 11 bases lay in between. Germline V gene sequence: CDR1 MNHNY, CDR2 SVGAGI (reference sequence). CDR3 residues: CASSSPPGQPQHF. The CDR3 nucleotides are TGTGCCAGCAGTTCCCCCCCCGGACAGCCCCAGCATTTT.

V is TRBV13 and J is TRBJ2-5, with D uncertain. The J call is in doubt because the DNA end fits TRBJ2-7 better. This CDR3 spans 14 amino acids. The V gene's germline CDR1 is PRHDT and CDR2 FYEKMQ (reference sequence). CDR3 sequence: CASSLGSTAYEQYF. The CDR3 DNA sequence: TGTGCCAGCAGCTTAGGGTCGACGGCATACGAGCAGTACTTC.

This clone was counted a few times. This CDR3 is CASSPGRQSGNTIYF. CDR3 bases: TGTGCCAGCTCACCGGGAAGGCAGTCTGGAAACACCATATATTTT. The chain has TRBV18 and TRBJ1-3; D is undetermined. The CDR3 length is 15 residues. Germline V gene lookup returns CDR1 KGHSH and CDR2 LQKENI. Between the trimmed V and J ends, which lost 3 bases and 1 base, there was a span of 10 bases.

The V gene is TRBV6-5, the J gene TRBJ2-2, with TRBD2 matching over 8 bases. Germline V CDR1 and CDR2: MNHEY, SVGAGI. After removal of 2 bases from V and 6 bases from J, the junction contained 5 bases not matched to a gene. The CDR3 is made up of 15 amino acids. The CDR3 here is CASSYAGGRSGELFF. For the CDR3, the DNA is TGTGCCAGCAGTTACGCGGGAGGAAGATCCGGGGAGCTGTTTTTT.

The V gene is TRBV19, the J gene TRBJ2-6; TRBD1 matches at 12 bases. The trim removed 4 bases at V and 4 bases at J, leaving 5 bases unmatched. CDR1 is LNHDA, CDR2 SQIVND, per germline (reference sequence). This CDR3 is 17 amino acids long. CDR3 amino acids: CASSNRDRGLGANVLTF. CDR3 in DNA: TGTGCCAGTAGTAACCGGGACAGGGGGCTAGGGGCCAACGTCCTGACTTTC.

V and J are TRBV20-1 and TRBJ2-3; D gene uncertain. The V gene's germline CDR1 is DFQATT and CDR2 SNEGSKA (reference sequence). Trimming cost V 0 bases and J 7 bases, with 5 bases left between them. This CDR3 is 11 amino acids long. As DNA, the CDR3 is TGCAGTGCTAGAGATACAAATACGCAGTATTTT. This encodes CSARDTNTQYF.

The chain uses TRBV2 and TRBJ2-7; possible D gene TRBD1, 5 bases. The CDR3 totals 15 residues. The germline V gene encodes CDR1 SNHLY and CDR2 FYNNEI. Trimming removed 1 base from V and 1 base from J, with 11 bases in between. CDR3 coding DNA: TGTGCCAGCAGTGAAGAGACAGAGTATTCCTACGAGCAGTACTTC. It yields the protein CASSEETEYSYEQYF.

The V gene is TRBV5-6, the J gene TRBJ1-1, with 7 bases lining up with TRBD1. The CDR3 sequence is 13 residues long. V shed 6 bases, J shed 7 bases, and the junction held 9 bases outside the gene matches. Germline CDR1 reads SGHDT; CDR2 reads YYEEEE. The CDR3 nucleotides read TGTGCCAGCAACCTACAGGGGCGGATTGAAGCTTTCTTT. Amino acids: CASNLQGRIEAFF.

V and J are TRBV30 and TRBJ1-4; the D gene is possibly TRBD1 (5 bases). V gave up 3 bases and J gave up 3 bases, with 8 bases separating them. The CDR3 has 13 residues. Germline lookup yields CDR1 GTSNPN and CDR2 SVGIG (reference sequence). The CDR3 DNA is TGTGCCTGGAGGGGGGGACCTAATGAAAAACTGTTTTTT. Translating it yields CAWRGGPNEKLFF.

The chain combines TRBV6-1 with TRBJ1-2, with D uncertain. CDR1 and CDR2 (germline): MNHNS, SASEGT. V lost 6 bases to trimming and J lost 3 bases, with 14 bases between them. The CDR3 covers 14 residues. As DNA, the CDR3 is TGTGCCAGCAGGAACCCAGGACGAGACTATGGCTACACCTTC. This sequence encodes CASRNPGRDYGYTF.

This chain uses TRBV4-1 with TRBJ2-5, with 10 bases identical to TRBD2. The V and J ends lost 4 bases and 10 bases, in that order; junction bases with no gene match: 33. Germline CDR1 MGHRA, CDR2 YSYEKL. The CDR3 contains 22 residues. In DNA, the CDR3 is TGCGCCAGCAGCCCCACTGAGGCTAGCGGGAGATCTACCAAGAGACCCAGGGATCACCAGTACTTC. This gives the protein CASSPTEASGRSTKRPRDHQYF.